The rows below give T cell receptor beta chains drawn from one sample of a study of blood T cell repertoires in COVID-19. Sequencing used immunoSEQ multiplex PCR; TCRdb keeps in-frame clones, though not all of them. Of 65,000 to 75,000 clones listed, more than 75% were seen once; the top ten hold approximately 28%. The sample was peripheral blood. The receptor source for this set is an elderly woman with active or convalescent COVID-19. The CDR3 runs from the conserved cysteine through the conserved F or W. The D gene is left open where the match is weak. A row's size may be missing; if present it is once, few, many or a size class.

>TRBV20-1|TRBJ2-5|once|NA
CSARGLETQYF
TGCAGTGCTAGGGGACTCGAGACCCAGTACTTC
>TRBV30|TRBJ1-5|NA|NA
CAWSSLTGLQPQHF
TGTGCCTGGAGTTCACTCACAGGTCTGCAGCCCCAGCATTTT
>TRBV11-2|TRBJ2-5|NA|NA
CASSLDGSPRVTQYF
TGTGCCAGCAGCTTAGACGGTTCTCCTCGTGTGACCCAGTACTTC
>TRBV7-2|TRBJ1-5|NA|NA
CASSSPDFRGNQPQHF
TGTGCCAGCAGCTCGCCCGACTTCAGGGGTAATCAGCCCCAGCATTTT
>TRBV3-1/TRBV3-2|TRBJ1-2|few|NA
CASSHLTGRAGYTF
TGTGCCAGCAGCCACCTTACGGGAAGGGCTGGCTACACCTTC
>TRBV11-2|TRBJ2-7|NA|NA
CASSLSDRRGEQYF
TGTGCCAGCAGCCTATCCGACAGGCGCGGCGAGCAGTACTTC
>TRBV11-1|TRBJ2-3|NA|TRBD2
CASSTTERGSSYTQYF
TGTGCCAGCAGCACAACGGAGCGGGGGTCGTCGTATACGCAGTATTTT
>TRBV3-1/TRBV3-2|TRBJ2-6|NA|NA
CASSQFGSRRLFFGANVLTF
TGTGCCAGCAGCCAATTTGGGTCCCGCAGACTCTTTTTCGGGGCCAACGTCCTGACTTTC
>TRBV4-1|TRBJ1-4|NA|TRBD1
CASSPYPGTGGQGKLFF
TGCGCCAGCAGCCCCTATCCCGGGACAGGGGGACAGGGAAAACTGTTTTTT
>TRBV6-1|TRBJ2-5|NA|NA
CASSDLGSQETQYF
TGTGCCAGCAGTGATCTCGGGTCCCAAGAGACCCAGTACTTC
>TRBV30|TRBJ1-2|NA|NA
CAWRAIRGRSNYGYTF
TGTGCCTGGAGGGCCATTAGGGGCCGTTCTAATTATGGCTACACCTTC
>TRBV7-3|TRBJ1-5|NA|TRBD1
CASSSPAWDRGPHSNQPQHF
TGTGCCAGCAGCTCTCCGGCCTGGGACAGGGGCCCCCATAGCAATCAGCCCCAGCATTTT
>TRBV3-1/TRBV3-2|TRBJ1-4|NA|NA
CASSQTATDPLTNEKLFF
TGTGCCAGCAGCCAAACGGCGACAGACCCACTAACTAATGAAAAACTGTTTTTT
>TRBV13|TRBJ1-2|few|NA
CASSFTGFYYGYTF
TGTGCCAGCAGCTTTACAGGCTTTTACTATGGCTACACCTTC
>TRBV6-5|TRBJ2-3|NA|NA
CASSLERRGTQYF
TGTGCCAGCAGTTTGGAGCGTCGGGGTACGCAGTATTTT
>TRBV29-1|TRBJ1-3|NA|NA
CSVDSQGTGNTIYF
TGCAGCGTTGACAGTCAGGGTACTGGAAACACCATATATTTT
>TRBV19|TRBJ1-6|NA|NA
CASSMGWGDNSPLHF
TGTGCCAGTAGTATGGGATGGGGGGATAATTCACCCCTCCACTTT
>TRBV11-2|TRBJ2-3|NA|TRBD1
CASSVYTGQGGTQYF
TGTGCCAGCAGCGTCTATACGGGACAGGGAGGGACGCAGTATTTT
>TRBV9|TRBJ2-1|NA|NA
CASSVAGSYNEQFF
TGTGCCAGCAGCGTAGCCGGTTCCTACAATGAGCAGTTCTTC
>TRBV6-5|TRBJ1-1|NA|NA
CASITNRGYTEAFF
TGTGCCAGCATTACAAACCGGGGGTACACTGAAGCTTTCTTT
>TRBV30|TRBJ1-2|once|TRBD1
CAWRQQGRNYGYTF
TGTGCCTGGAGGCAACAGGGGAGGAACTATGGCTACACCTTC
>TRBV5-4|TRBJ2-1|NA|TRBD1
CASSLGGQGSVHEQFF
TGTGCCAGCAGCCTGGGGGGACAGGGTAGCGTTCATGAGCAGTTCTTC
>TRBV15|TRBJ1-1|NA|NA
CATSGEGGTEAFF
TGTGCCACCAGCGGGGAAGGGGGCACTGAAGCTTTCTTT
>TRBV4-1|TRBJ2-4|NA|TRBD1
CASSHPTGGNENIQYF
TGCGCCAGCAGCCATCCGACAGGGGGCAATGAAAACATTCAGTACTTC
>TRBV19|TRBJ2-3|NA|TRBD1
CASSIDYGTGGPDTQYF
TGTGCCAGTAGTATAGATTACGGGACAGGGGGCCCAGATACGCAGTATTTT
>TRBV3-1/TRBV3-2|TRBJ1-2|NA|TRBD1
CASSHPRTGDNGYTF
TGTGCCAGCAGCCACCCTAGGACAGGGGATAACGGCTACACCTTC
>TRBV28|TRBJ1-1|few|NA
CASGGRGFEAFF
TGTGCCAGCGGGGGGAGGGGTTTTGAAGCTTTCTTT
>TRBV7-9|TRBJ1-1|NA|NA
CASSLGRNTEAFF
TGTGCCAGCAGCTTAGGGAGGAACACTGAAGCTTTCTTT